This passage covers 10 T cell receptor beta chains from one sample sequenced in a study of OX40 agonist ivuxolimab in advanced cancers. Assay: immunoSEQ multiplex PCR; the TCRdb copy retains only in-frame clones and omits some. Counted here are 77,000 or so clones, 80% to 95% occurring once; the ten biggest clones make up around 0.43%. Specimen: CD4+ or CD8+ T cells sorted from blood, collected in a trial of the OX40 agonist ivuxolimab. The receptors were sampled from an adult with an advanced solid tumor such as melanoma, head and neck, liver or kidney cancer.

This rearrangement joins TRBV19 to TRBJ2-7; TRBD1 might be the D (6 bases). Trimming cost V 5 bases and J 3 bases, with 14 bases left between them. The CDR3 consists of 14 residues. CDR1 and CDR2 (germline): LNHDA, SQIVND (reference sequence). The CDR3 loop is CASSGTGFGYEQYF. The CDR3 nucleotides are TGTGCCAGTAGTGGTACAGGGTTTGGCTACGAGCAGTACTTC.

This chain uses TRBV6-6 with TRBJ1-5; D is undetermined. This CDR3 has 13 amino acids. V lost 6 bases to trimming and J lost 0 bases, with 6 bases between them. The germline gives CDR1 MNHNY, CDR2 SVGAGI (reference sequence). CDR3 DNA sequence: TGTGCCAGCAGGGGAGTTAGCAATCAGCCCCAGCATTTT. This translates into CASRGVSNQPQHF.

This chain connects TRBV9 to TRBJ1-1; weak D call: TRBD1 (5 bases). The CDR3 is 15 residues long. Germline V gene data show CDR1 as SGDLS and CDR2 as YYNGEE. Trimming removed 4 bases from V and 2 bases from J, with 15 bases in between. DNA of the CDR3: TGTGCCAGCAGCCCTACTGGGGGGTATAACACTGAAGCTTTCTTT. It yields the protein CASSPTGGYNTEAFF.

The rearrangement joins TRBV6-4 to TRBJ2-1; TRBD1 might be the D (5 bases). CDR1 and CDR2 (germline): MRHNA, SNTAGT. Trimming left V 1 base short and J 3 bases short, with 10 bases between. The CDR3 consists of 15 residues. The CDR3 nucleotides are TGTGCCAGCAGTGACTTAACGGACAACTACAATGAGCAGTTCTTC. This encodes CASSDLTDNYNEQFF.

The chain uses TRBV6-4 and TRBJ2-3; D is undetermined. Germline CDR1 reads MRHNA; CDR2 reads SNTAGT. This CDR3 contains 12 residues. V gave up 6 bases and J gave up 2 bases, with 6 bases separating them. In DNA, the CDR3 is TGTGCCAGCAGGGGCGACACAGATACGCAGTATTTT. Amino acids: CASRGDTDTQYF.

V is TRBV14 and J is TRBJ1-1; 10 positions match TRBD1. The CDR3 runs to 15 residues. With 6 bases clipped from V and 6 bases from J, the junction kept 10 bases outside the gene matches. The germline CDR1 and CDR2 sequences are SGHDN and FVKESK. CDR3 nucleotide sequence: TGTGCCAGCAGGCGGGGACAGGGGCCCGTCCCTGAAGCTTTCTTT. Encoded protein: CASRRGQGPVPEAFF.

The CDR3 here is CASSITGTGPIDEQYF. The CDR3 DNA reads as TGTGCCAGCTCTATAACCGGGACAGGGCCCATCGACGAGCAGTACTTC. The chain links TRBV18 to TRBJ2-7, with TRBD1 matching over 9 bases. V lost 6 bases to trimming and J lost 5 bases; unmatched junction nucleotides: 14. There are 16 residues in the CDR3. CDR1 is KGHSH and CDR2 is LQKENI in the germline V gene.

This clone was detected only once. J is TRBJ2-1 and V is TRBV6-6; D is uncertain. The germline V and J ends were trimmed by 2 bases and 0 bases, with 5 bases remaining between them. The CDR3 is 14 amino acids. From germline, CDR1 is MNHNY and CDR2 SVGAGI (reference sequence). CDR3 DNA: TGTGCCAGCAGTTACCTCGCCTCCTACAATGAGCAGTTCTTC. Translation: CASSYLASYNEQFF.

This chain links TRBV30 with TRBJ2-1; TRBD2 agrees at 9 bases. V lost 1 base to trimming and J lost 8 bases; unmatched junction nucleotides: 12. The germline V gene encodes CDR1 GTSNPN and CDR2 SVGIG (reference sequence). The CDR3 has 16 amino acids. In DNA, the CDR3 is TGTGCCTGGAGTGCGCCCCGCGGGGGGGCCGAATATGAGCAGTTCTTC. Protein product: CAWSAPRGGAEYEQFF. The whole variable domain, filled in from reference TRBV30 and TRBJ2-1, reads SQTIHQWPATLVQPVGSPLSLECTVEGTSNPNLYWYRQAAGRGLQLLFYSVGIGQISSEVPQNLSASRPQDRQFILSSKKLLLSDSGFYLCAWSAPRGGAEYEQFFGPGTRLTVL.

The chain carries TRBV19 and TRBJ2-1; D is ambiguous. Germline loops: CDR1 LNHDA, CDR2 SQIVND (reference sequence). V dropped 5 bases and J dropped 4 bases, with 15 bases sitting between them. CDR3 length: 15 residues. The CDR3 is CASSLSQTPYNEQFF. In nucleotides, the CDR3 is TGTGCCAGTAGTCTCTCGCAGACTCCTTACAATGAGCAGTTCTTC.